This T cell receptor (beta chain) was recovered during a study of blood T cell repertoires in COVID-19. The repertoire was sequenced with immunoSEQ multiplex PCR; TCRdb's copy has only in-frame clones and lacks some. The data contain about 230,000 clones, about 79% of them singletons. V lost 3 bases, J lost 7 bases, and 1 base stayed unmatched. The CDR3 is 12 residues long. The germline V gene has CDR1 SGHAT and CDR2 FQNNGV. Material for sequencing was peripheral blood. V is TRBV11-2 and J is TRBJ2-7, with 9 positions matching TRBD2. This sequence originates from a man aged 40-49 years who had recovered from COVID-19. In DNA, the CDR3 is TGTGCCAGCAGCTTCCTAGCGGGAGAGCAGTACTTC. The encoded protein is CASSFLAGEQYF.